This note documents a single T cell receptor (beta chain) sequence. This record comes from a study of beta chain features in type 1 diabetes. As every portion of the isolated RNA was reverse transcribed, the sequencing read expressed TCRB transcripts. Sequencing was performed with immunoSEQ multiplex PCR; in TCRdb, only in-frame clones are kept and a portion is missing. The table includes 810,000 or so clones, 17% detected once. The CDR3 runs 12 residues. The V end was cut by 3 bases, the J end by 8 bases, with 11 bases between. In germline, CDR1 is SGHTA, CDR2 FQGNSA. This receptor was obtained from a woman between 18 and 30 years old in good health. The V and J genes are TRBV7-2 and TRBJ2-7; no definite D call. The source material was naive CD4+ T cells from blood. The CDR3 sequence is CASSLTREQQYF. As DNA, the CDR3 is TGTGCCAGCAGCTTGACCCGCGAACAGCAGTACTTC.